The 8 T cell receptor beta chains below were found in one sample sequenced in a study of blood T cells in healthy people across ages. It was with a sample-barcoded 5' primer and a J-beta primer mix that a second PCR of about 6 to 12 cycles was run. TCRdb reprocessed the 5' RACE reads via MiXCR and lists one record per CDR3 protein. The profile covers hundreds of thousands of distinct CDR3 sequences, with 55% to 65% appearing a single time and around 30% taken by the ten largest. Sequencing was performed on blood. The receptors were sampled from a man aged 25 to 40 in good health.

Remarks on this clonotype: An end of the junction does not agree with germline; a read error may underlie this. This rearrangement joins TRBV7-2 to TRBJ2-6, with D possibly matching TRBD2 (6 bases). Per germline, CDR1 SGHTA and CDR2 FQGNSA. CDR3 length: 15 amino acids. The CDR3: CASSELAAGANVPTF. Here the CDR3 DNA reads TGTGCCAGCAGCGAACTAGCAGCTGGGGCCAACGTCCCGACTTTC.

The V call is TRBV5-1, the J call TRBJ1-1; possible D gene TRBD1, 6 bases. Germline CDR1 is SGHRS and CDR2 is YFSETQ. This CDR3 comprises 15 residues. V lost 0 bases and J 3 bases, leaving 12 bases between the germline ends. CDR3 DNA sequence: TGCGCCAGCAGCTTGGCCCAGGGGAGGGACACTGAAGCTTTCTTT. Its translation: CASSLAQGRDTEAFF.

This clonotype was counted only a few times. The chain employs TRBV7-2 and TRBJ1-2, with D possibly matching TRBD1 (6 bases). CDR3 length equals 14 residues. In germline, CDR1 is SGHTA, CDR2 FQGNSA. V was cut by 5 bases and J by 8 bases, with 18 bases left in between. The CDR3 sequence: CASSQLTGAGGYTF. The CDR3 DNA is TGTGCCAGCAGCCAACTTACGGGGGCGGGAGGCTACACCTTC.

The sample holds one count of this clonotype. This chain links TRBV5-6 with TRBJ1-4; D is possibly TRBD1 (6 bases). V lost 5 bases to trimming and J lost 1 base, with 12 bases between them. Looked up from germline, CDR1 is SGHDT and CDR2 is YYEEEE. The CDR3 totals 15 residues. The CDR3 bases are TGTGCCAGCAGTCGTCTACAGGGAACTAATGAAAAACTGTTTTTT. It translates to CASSRLQGTNEKLFF.

The V and J genes are TRBV6-2 or TRBV6-3 and TRBJ2-1; 9 bases agree with TRBD2. V lost 0 bases and J lost 6; bases outside the gene matches: 9. This CDR3 has 17 amino acids. Per the germline V gene, CDR1 is MNHEY and CDR2 is SVGEGT. The chain's CDR3 is CASSYSRAGGPPNEQFF. CDR3 nucleotide sequence: TGTGCCAGCAGTTACTCCCGGGCGGGGGGGCCTCCCAATGAGCAGTTCTTC.

About this clonotype itself: The junction does not match germline at one end; this may be a read error. The chain carries TRBV12-3 or TRBV12-4 and TRBJ1-6, with D uncertain. This CDR3 has 14 amino acids. CDR3 DNA: TGTGCCAGCAGTTCCGGGTCCTCTAATTCACCCCTCCACTTT. It encodes CASSSGSSNSPLHF.

This chain joins TRBV6-2 or TRBV6-3 and TRBJ2-1, with 9 bases matching TRBD2. The V and J ends lost 0 bases and 5 bases, in that order; junction bases with no gene match: 2. There are 15 residues in the CDR3. CDR1 is MNHEY, CDR2 SVGEGT, per germline. The CDR3 protein is CASSYSVAGDNEQFF. The CDR3 DNA reads as TGTGCCAGCAGTTACTCAGTAGCGGGGGACAATGAGCAGTTCTTC.

This clonotype has just a few counts. The chain carries TRBV6-2 or TRBV6-3 and TRBJ2-7; TRBD1 matches at 10 bases. The V and J ends lost 6 bases and 2 bases, in that order; junction bases with no gene match: 4. Per the germline V gene, CDR1 is MNHEY and CDR2 is SVGEGT. This CDR3 spans 14 amino acids. CDR3 region: CASRTGTGAYEQYF. The CDR3 DNA sequence: TGTGCCAGCAGAACCGGGACAGGGGCCTACGAGCAGTACTTC.